Listed below are T cell receptor beta chains from one sample, sequenced in a study of regulatory T cells in long-lasting Graves disease. Using its own MiXCR run on the multiplex PCR reads, TCRdb lists one record per CDR3 protein. The sample shows under 400,000 distinct CDR3 sequences, roughly a sixth of them seen only once. Separately, the same data were catalogued under a study of T cells in Graves' hyperthyroidism and ophthalmopathy.

Sequencing used peripheral blood mononuclear cells (PBMCs), obtained at new diagnosis, from a patient treated with antithyroid drugs. The source is a man aged 35 to 55 with Graves disease. Both conserved end residues are part of each CDR3. A D gene is named only where the DNA matches it firmly. Not every row has a clone size; where given, it reads once, few, many or a size class.

>TRBJ2-1|many|TRBD2|TRBV7-3
CASSLQPRVAGGKDEQFF
TGTGCCAGCAGCTTACAGCCCAGGGTTGCGGGGGGGAAGGATGAGCAGTTCTTC
>TRBJ2-3|NA|TRBD2|TRBV7-8
CASSVGVAGGDTQYF
TGTGCCAGCAGCGTCGGGGTAGCGGGGGGGGATACGCAGTATTTT
>TRBJ2-7|many|NA|TRBV7-2
CASSSYSAQYF
TGTGCCAGCAGCAGTTACAGCGCGCAGTACTTC
>TRBJ1-4|NA|NA|TRBV11-2
CASSLYLGGEKLLF
TGTGCCAGCAGCTTGTACCTGGGGGGTGAAAAACTGCTTTTT
>TRBJ2-5|NA|NA|TRBV9
CASSVGGNQETQYF
TGTGCCAGCAGCGTAGGAGGGAACCAAGAGACCCAGTACTTC
>TRBJ2-1|many|TRBD1|TRBV4-3
CASSQAKGAGEQFF
TGCGCCAGCAGCCAAGCGAAGGGGGCGGGTGAGCAGTTCTTC
>TRBJ2-3|NA|NA|TRBV7-2
CASSLWARGGTDTQYF
TGTGCCAGCAGCTTATGGGCTAGGGGGGGCACAGATACGCAGTATTTT
>TRBJ1-1|NA|NA|TRBV10-1
CARWTRGCGTEAFF
TGCGCCAGATGGACAAGGGGGTGTGGCACTGAAGCTTTCTTT
>TRBJ2-5|many|TRBD1|TRBV7-2
CASSRDRDQETQYF
TGTGCCAGCAGTCGCGACAGGGACCAAGAGACCCAGTACTTC
>TRBJ2-3|few|TRBD2|TRBV12-3/TRBV12-4
CASNRRAGGRDTQYF
TGTGCCAGCAACCGACGAGCGGGGGGGCGAGATACGCAGTATTTT
>TRBJ2-7|many|NA|TRBV2
CATSPGYEQYF
TGTGCCACCAGTCCAGGGTACGAGCAGTACTTC
>TRBJ2-1|many|NA|TRBV24-1
CATSDGGSHEQFF
TGTGCCACCAGTGACGGAGGGAGCCATGAGCAGTTCTTC
>TRBJ2-2|many|TRBD1|TRBV5-1
CASSLQGSNTGELFF
TGCGCCAGCAGCTTACAGGGGTCAAACACCGGGGAGCTGTTTTTT
>TRBJ2-7|few|TRBD1|TRBV20-1
CSARDAPGQGTGEQYF
TGCAGTGCTAGGGACGCACCGGGACAGGGGACGGGGGAGCAGTACTTC
>TRBJ1-5|few|NA|TRBV25-1
CASSDDSLNQPQHF
TGTGCCAGCAGTGACGACAGTCTCAATCAGCCCCAGCATTTT
>TRBJ1-5|many|TRBD1|TRBV30
CAWTKGQGTPQHF
TGTGCCTGGACTAAGGGACAGGGGACTCCCCAGCATTTT
>TRBJ1-1|NA|NA|TRBV9
CASSVGLQGMNTEAFF
TGTGCCAGCAGCGTAGGGCTACAGGGAATGAACACTGAAGCTTTCTTT
>TRBJ1-5|few|NA|TRBV7-9
CASSLGPLEQPQHF
TGTGCCAGCAGCTTAGGCCCGTTGGAGCAGCCCCAGCATTTT
>TRBJ2-5|many|NA|TRBV28
CASSLPGLEETQYF
TGTGCCAGCAGTTTACCAGGGTTGGAAGAGACCCAGTACTTC
>TRBJ2-3|many|TRBD2|TRBV20-1
CSAAGEGDTQYF
TGCAGTGCTGCGGGGGAGGGAGATACGCAGTATTTT
>TRBJ1-3|many|NA|TRBV20-1
CSASVGEAGNTIYF
TGCAGTGCTAGTGTGGGCGAGGCTGGAAACACCATATATTTT
>TRBJ1-2|many|NA|TRBV28
CASSLLGSSRFYYGYTF
TGTGCCAGCAGTTTATTGGGTAGTTCCCGATTTTACTATGGCTACACCTTC
>TRBJ1-4|many|NA|TRBV3-1
CASSTRQGFNEKLFF
TGTGCCAGCAGCACTCGGCAGGGGTTTAATGAAAAACTGTTTTTT
>TRBJ1-2|NA|NA|TRBV3-1
CASSYLLRDNANYGYTF
TGTGCCAGCAGCTATCTACTCCGGGACAACGCTAACTATGGCTACACCTTC
>TRBJ1-5|few|NA|TRBV6-1
CASTVAGSNQPQHF
TGTGCCAGCACAGTAGCCGGGAGCAATCAGCCCCAGCATTTT
>TRBJ1-5|NA|TRBD1|TRBV4-1
CASSQDNDRGQPQHF
TGCGCCAGCAGCCAAGACAACGACAGGGGTCAGCCCCAGCATTTT
>TRBJ1-2|many|NA|TRBV12-3/TRBV12-4
CASSQNRVDGYTF
TGTGCCAGCAGTCAAAACAGGGTAGACGGCTACACCTTC
>TRBJ2-1|NA|NA|TRBV5-1
CASSWESPSEQFF
TGCGCCAGCAGCTGGGAGTCCCCCAGTGAGCAGTTCTTC
>TRBJ2-1|many|TRBD2|TRBV30
CAWRLVRGGSYNEQFF
TGTGCCTGGAGACTCGTACGGGGGGGCTCCTACAATGAGCAGTTCTTC
>TRBJ2-7|many|TRBD2|TRBV15
CATSKGLAGNYEQYF
TGTGCCACCAGCAAGGGACTAGCGGGGAACTACGAGCAGTACTTC
>TRBJ2-5|NA|NA|TRBV11-3
CASAAGQETQYF
TGTGCCAGCGCAGCAGGCCAAGAGACCCAGTACTTC
>TRBJ2-3|many|TRBD2|TRBV6-2/TRBV6-3
CASSLGSPGTSGGTDTQYF
TGTGCCAGCAGTCTAGGGAGTCCCGGGACTAGCGGGGGTACAGATACGCAGTATTTT
>TRBJ2-5|many|TRBD1|TRBV28
CASSPGQEHTQYF
TGTGCCAGCAGTCCCGGACAGGAGCACACCCAGTACTTC
>TRBJ2-3|many|TRBD2|TRBV7-2
CASSLLAGLADTQYF
TGTGCCAGCTCCCTACTAGCGGGGCTAGCAGATACGCAGTATTTT
>TRBJ1-5|few|NA|TRBV30
CAWSVAAVSNQPQHF
TGTGCCTGGAGTGTCGCGGCAGTTAGCAATCAGCCCCAGCATTTT
>TRBJ2-7|many|NA|TRBV6-1
CASSHRHRSYEQYF
TGTGCCAGCAGTCACAGACACCGCTCCTACGAGCAGTACTTC
>TRBJ1-5|many|NA|TRBV20-1
CSARRRDAATRPQHF
TGCAGTGCTAGAAGGCGAGACGCAGCGACGCGGCCCCAGCATTTT
>TRBJ2-7|few|NA|TRBV5-1
CASSLLGQGFLGEQYF
TGCGCCAGCAGCCTCCTCGGGCAGGGTTTTTTAGGCGAGCAGTACTTC
>TRBJ1-1|many|NA|TRBV2
CASRKTRRDTEAFF
TGTGCCAGCAGAAAGACAAGAAGGGACACTGAAGCTTTCTTT
>TRBJ1-1|many|NA|TRBV4-1
CASSQDMGEGTEAFF
TGCGCCAGCAGCCAAGATATGGGGGAGGGCACTGAAGCTTTCTTT
>TRBJ2-3|many|TRBD1|TRBV13
CASSPDRFSTDTQYF
TGTGCCAGCAGCCCGGACAGGTTTAGCACAGATACGCAGTATTTT
>TRBJ2-2|NA|NA|TRBV15
CATSRDRNTGELFF
TGTGCCACCAGCAGGGACAGGAACACCGGGGAGCTGTTTTTT
>TRBJ2-7|many|NA|TRBV11-2
CASSLFTNSYEQYF
TGTGCCAGCAGCTTATTTACCAACTCCTACGAGCAGTACTTC
>TRBJ2-3|many|NA|TRBV14
CASSQDWGIRGTDTQYF
TGTGCCAGCAGCCAAGATTGGGGCATACGGGGGACAGATACGCAGTATTTT
>TRBJ2-7|many|NA|TRBV30
CAWARGAYEQYF
TGTGCCTGGGCGAGGGGGGCGTACGAGCAGTACTTC
>TRBJ1-2|NA|NA|TRBV28
CASSLGGNNGYTF
TGTGCCAGCAGTTTAGGGGGGAACAATGGCTACACCTTC
>TRBJ1-2|few|NA|TRBV28
CASTRDGYGYTF
TGTGCCAGCACCCGGGACGGTTATGGCTACACCTTC
>TRBJ2-3|once|TRBD1|TRBV6-2/TRBV6-3
CASSEVGTGLAQYF
TGTGCCAGCAGTGAAGTAGGGACAGGGCTTGCGCAGTATTTT
>TRBJ1-1|many|TRBD1|TRBV7-3
CASSPQPTGGDTEAFF
TGTGCCAGCAGCCCTCAGCCGACAGGGGGAGACACTGAAGCTTTCTTT
>TRBJ2-1|many|TRBD1|TRBV7-9
CASSRGQGLTEQFF
TGTGCCAGCAGCCGAGGACAGGGACTGACCGAGCAGTTCTTC
>TRBJ2-2|few|TRBD2|TRBV6-2/TRBV6-3
CASTSPASGGAGELFF
TGTGCCAGCACTTCACCCGCTAGCGGGGGGGCCGGGGAGCTGTTTTTT
>TRBJ1-2|many|NA|TRBV12-3/TRBV12-4
CASSLFPGAGGNYGYTF
TGTGCCAGCAGTTTGTTTCCGGGGGCAGGAGGTAACTATGGCTACACCTTC
>TRBJ2-3|many|NA|TRBV27
CASRLRGIGFRVTDTQYF
TGTGCCAGCAGACTCCGCGGGATTGGATTCCGGGTCACAGATACGCAGTATTTT
>TRBJ2-2|few|TRBD1|TRBV5-1
CASSLVWTGMNTGELFF
TGCGCCAGCAGCTTGGTGTGGACAGGGATGAACACCGGGGAGCTGTTTTTT
>TRBJ2-1|NA|NA|TRBV29-1
CSVNDSRRRYNEQLF
TGCAGCGTTAACGACTCCCGCCGACGCTACAATGAGCAGCTCTTC
>TRBJ1-1|few|TRBD1|TRBV5-5
CASSLGRGKLEAFF
TGTGCCAGCAGCTTGGGCAGGGGGAAACTCGAAGCTTTCTTT